This T cell receptor beta chain emerged from a study of regulatory T cells in long-lasting Graves disease. Across the study: Graves' patients diagnosed newly had used antithyroid drugs under 3 months. Study-wide points: Relative to new patients (around 1,000), persistent patients exhibited greater sharing of public clonotypes (approximately 3,000).

This clonotype has a count of ten or more. What it recognizes is unknown. Arm-PCR of CDR3 regions with iRepertoire HTBI primers generated TCR beta libraries. MiXCR was run by TCRdb on the multiplex PCR reads, yielding one entry per CDR3 protein. The sample has 200,000 to 250,000 distinct CDR3 sequences, around 19% seen once. The V and J ends lost 7 bases and 0 bases respectively, with 12 bases between them. This CDR3 is 15 amino acids long. The germline gives CDR1 LNHDA, CDR2 SQIVND (reference sequence). As for time point: newly diagnosed GD, antithyroid drugs for less than 3 months. From PBMCs, RNA was extracted and then used to make the TCR library.

The origin of this receptor is a female donor with Graves disease. V usage is TRBV19 and J usage is TRBJ2-2, with D hard to call. Sequenced material: peripheral blood mononuclear cells (PBMCs), taken at new diagnosis, from a patient treated with antithyroid drugs. The CDR3 loop reads CASTALGSNTGELFF. DNA for the CDR3: TGTGCCAGTACTGCCCTGGGTTCGAACACCGGGGAGCTGTTTTTT.